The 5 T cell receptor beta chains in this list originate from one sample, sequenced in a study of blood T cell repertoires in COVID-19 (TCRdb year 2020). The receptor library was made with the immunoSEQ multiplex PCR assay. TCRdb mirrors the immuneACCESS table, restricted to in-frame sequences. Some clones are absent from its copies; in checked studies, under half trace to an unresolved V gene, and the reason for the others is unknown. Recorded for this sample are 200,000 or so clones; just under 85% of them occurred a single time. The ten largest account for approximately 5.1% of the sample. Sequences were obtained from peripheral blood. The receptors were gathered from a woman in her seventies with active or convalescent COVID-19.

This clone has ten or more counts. For the CDR3, the DNA is TGTGCCAGCAGCGTAGAGGACCGGAGGGAGCAGTTCTTC. Protein: CASSVEDRREQFF. The J gene is TRBJ2-1, the V gene TRBV9, with D maybe TRBD2 (5 bases). V was shortened by 0 bases and J by 10 bases, with 11 bases between the two germline ends. The CDR3 extends over 13 amino acids. Per the germline V gene, CDR1 is SGDLS and CDR2 is YYNGEE.

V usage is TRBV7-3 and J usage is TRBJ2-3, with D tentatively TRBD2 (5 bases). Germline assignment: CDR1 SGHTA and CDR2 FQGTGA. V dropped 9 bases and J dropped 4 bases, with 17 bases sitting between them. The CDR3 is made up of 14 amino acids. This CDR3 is CASSVVARSDTQYF. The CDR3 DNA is TGTGCCAGTAGTGTTGTAGCGAGGTCAGATACGCAGTATTTT.

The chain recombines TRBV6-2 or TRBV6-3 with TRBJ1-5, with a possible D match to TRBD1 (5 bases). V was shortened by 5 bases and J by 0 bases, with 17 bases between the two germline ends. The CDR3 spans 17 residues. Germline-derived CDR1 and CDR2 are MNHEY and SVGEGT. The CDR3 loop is CASSRGGTDYSNQPQHF. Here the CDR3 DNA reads TGTGCCAGCAGTCGGGGGGGGACCGATTATAGCAATCAGCCCCAGCATTTT.

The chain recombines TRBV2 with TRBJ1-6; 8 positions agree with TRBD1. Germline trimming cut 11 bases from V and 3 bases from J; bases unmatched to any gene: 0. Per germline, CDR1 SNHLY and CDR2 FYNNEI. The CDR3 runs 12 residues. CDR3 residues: CAGQGYNSPLHF. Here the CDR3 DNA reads TGTGCCGGACAGGGCTATAATTCACCCCTCCACTTT.

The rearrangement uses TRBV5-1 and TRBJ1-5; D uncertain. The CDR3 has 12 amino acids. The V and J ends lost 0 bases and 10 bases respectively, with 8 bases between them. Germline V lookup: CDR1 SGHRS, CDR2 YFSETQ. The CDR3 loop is CASSLDGYPQHF. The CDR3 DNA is TGCGCCAGCAGCTTGGACGGTTATCCCCAGCATTTT.